This T cell receptor (beta chain) was identified during a study of patients and donors after allogeneic stem cell transplantation. Each CDR3 protein gets one entry after TCRdb re-called the RT-PCR reads with MiXCR. Here the sample spans fewer than 500,000 distinct CDR3 sequences, roughly 17% being singletons. The V and J ends lost 8 bases and 0 bases respectively, with 28 bases between them. Per the germline V gene, CDR1 is SGHAT and CDR2 is FQDESV (reference sequence). The CDR3 totals 20 residues. This clonotype has at least ten counts. The clonotype comes from a human donor who was either an allogeneic HSCT recipient or a stem cell or donor lymphocyte infusion donor (not recorded which). It is not recorded whose cells these are; they may come from a transplant donor. The V call is TRBV11-1, the J call TRBJ2-2, with D perhaps TRBD1 or TRBD2 (7 bases each). The sample taken for sequencing was blood, either unsorted or a sorted T cell fraction (not recorded which). CDR3 region: CASFQGLQGGRTSNTGELFF. The CDR3 region has the DNA TGTGCCAGCTTCCAAGGCCTCCAGGGGGGGAGGACCTCGAACACCGGGGAGCTGTTTTTT.